The next 25 T cell receptor beta chains were all read from a single sample in a study of T-cell reconstitution after alpha-beta-depleted transplantation in children. Researchers prepared the TCRbeta library using unique molecular identifiers, the study reports. TCRdb processed the PCR reads anew with MiXCR; each CDR3 protein has one entry. Among roughly 500,000 distinct CDR3 sequences listed, about 12% were seen once. Specimen: PBMCs from the stem cell graft donor, collected from the stem cell graft. Receptor source: a human donor who donated a stem cell graft to a child with combined immunodeficiency.

This clonotype occurred a few times. The genes are TRBV4-3 and TRBJ1-3; TRBD1 matches at 8 bases. Unmatched junction bases numbered 4, after V lost 0 bases and J lost 6 bases. This CDR3 region has 15 residues. The germline gives CDR1 LGHNA, CDR2 YSLEER. CDR3 coding DNA: TGCGCCAGCAGCCAAGAGACAGGGGCCCCAAACACCATATATTTT. Its translation: CASSQETGAPNTIYF.

About this clonotype itself: Likely a read error: the CDR3 ends without its conserved phenylalanine or tryptophan. The DNA is left out, because the CDR3 cannot be placed on it with certainty; the CDR3 is given as TCRdb lists it. This chain uses TRBV1 with TRBJ2-1; the table's D call TRBD1 went unverified against the DNA. TRBV1 is deemed a pseudogene. Including both end residues, the CDR3 is 15 amino acids long. The CDR3 spells CTSRGDSDSYNEQFS.

The chain carries TRBV24-1 and TRBJ2-1; D gene ambiguous. This CDR3 comprises 17 residues. The germline gives CDR1 KGHDR, CDR2 SFDVKD. V lost 6 bases and J lost 2, with 19 bases in between. The DNA of the CDR3 is TGTGCCACCAGTTTAGATACCGGAGTGTCTCCCTACAATGAGCAGTTCTTC. Amino acids: CATSLDTGVSPYNEQFF.

This clonotype was seen many times. The rearrangement links TRBV4-3 to TRBJ2-7; TRBD1 matches at 7 bases. The CDR3 contains 13 residues. V lost 3 bases to trimming and J lost 4 bases; unmatched junction nucleotides: 3. Germline V gives CDR1 LGHNA, CDR2 YSLEER. CDR3 amino acids: CASSQRTGYEQYF. Written as DNA, the CDR3 is TGCGCCAGCAGCCAGAGGACAGGTTACGAGCAGTACTTC.

This clonotype was picked up a small number of times. CDR3 amino acids: CSVEGPGVTSRDEQFF. CDR3 DNA: TGCAGCGTTGAGGGTCCAGGGGTGACTAGCCGGGATGAGCAGTTCTTC. The J gene is TRBJ2-1, the V gene TRBV29-1; perhaps TRBD2 as D (7 bases). The germline gives CDR1 SQVTM, CDR2 ANQGSEA. The CDR3 runs to 16 residues. V lost 3 bases and J 8 bases, leaving 23 bases between the germline ends.

This clonotype has only a few counts. The chain links TRBV12-3 or TRBV12-4 to TRBJ2-3; 9 nucleotides match TRBD1. CDR3 length: 18 residues. V was clipped by 0 bases and J by 4 bases; unmatched bases: 11. CDR3 loop: CASSLAEVGTGLADTQYF. The CDR3 DNA reads TGTGCCAGCAGTTTAGCGGAAGTAGGGACAGGGCTGGCAGATACGCAGTATTTT.

The chain uses TRBV6-5 and TRBJ2-5; TRBD2 matches 7 bases. The germline gives CDR1 MNHEY, CDR2 SVGAGI. This CDR3 comprises 14 residues. J gave up 8 bases and V 4 bases, and 10 bases lay outside the gene matches. CDR3 nucleotide sequence: TGTGCCAGCAGTTTTACAGCGGGGACCAGTACCCAGTACTTC. The encoded protein is CASSFTAGTSTQYF.

V usage is TRBV20-1 and J usage is TRBJ2-1; D may be TRBD2 (6 bases). Germline CDR1 is DFQATT and CDR2 is SNEGSKA (reference sequence). The V end was cut by 6 bases, the J end by 3 bases, with 18 bases between. The CDR3 runs to 15 residues. In DNA, the CDR3 is TGCAGTGCCGAGCCTGTGGGCGGGAACTACAATGAGCAGTTCTTC. Amino acids: CSAEPVGGNYNEQFF.

The chain has TRBV19 and TRBJ1-5, with D tentatively TRBD1 (6 bases). The germline CDR1 and CDR2 sequences are LNHDA and SQIVND (reference sequence). Trimming removed 4 bases at V and 0 bases at J, with 19 bases between. This CDR3 is 18 amino acids long. The CDR3 nucleotides read TGTGCCAGTAGTACAGGGGCTTGGGTGGATTATAGCAATCAGCCCCAGCATTTT. This encodes CASSTGAWVDYSNQPQHF. The full variable domain, completed using reference TRBV19 and TRBJ1-5, is DGGITQSPKYLFRKEGQNVTLSCEQNLNHDAMYWYRQDPGQGLRLIYYSQIVNDFQKGDIAEGYSVSREKKESFPLTVTSAQKNPTAFYLCASSTGAWVDYSNQPQHFGDGTRLSIL.

Worth noting for this clonotype: The germline gene is not matched at one end of the junction; a read error may be the cause. The V gene is TRBV5-1, the J gene TRBJ2-1; D possibly corresponds to TRBD2 (6 bases). Germline CDR1 reads SGHRS; CDR2 reads YFSETQ. The length of the CDR3 is 15 residues. In DNA, the CDR3 is TGCGCCAGCAGTTTGGGGGGTCTCCTAAACAATGAGCAGTTCTTC. The encoded protein is CASSLGGLLNNEQFF.

V and J are TRBV29-1 and TRBJ2-3; weak D call: TRBD2 (6 bases). V was shortened by 6 bases and J by 1 base, with 14 bases between the two germline ends. CDR3 length: 14 residues. Germline V CDR1 and CDR2: SQVTM, ANQGSEA. The DNA of the CDR3 is TGCAGCGTCTCCCTAGCGCCCGGCACAGATACGCAGTATTTT. Translation gives CSVSLAPGTDTQYF.

This clonotype was seen more than once but under ten times. The V call is TRBV6-1, the J call TRBJ1-5, with a possible D match to TRBD1 (6 bases). CDR3 size: 14 residues. Per the germline V gene, CDR1 is MNHNS and CDR2 is SASEGT. The germline V and J ends were trimmed by 5 bases and 7 bases, with 15 bases remaining between them. The CDR3 loop is CASSKQGWRQPQHF. CDR3 coding DNA: TGTGCCAGCAGTAAACAGGGTTGGCGGCAGCCCCAGCATTTT.

The rearrangement links TRBV29-1 to TRBJ2-4; D uncertain. CDR3 length: 11 residues. V lost 3 bases to trimming and J lost 1 base, with 1 base between them. Germline CDR1 and CDR2: SQVTM and ANQGSEA. DNA of the CDR3: TGCAGCGTTGATGCCAAAAACATTCAGTACTTC. Encoded protein: CSVDAKNIQYF.

At least ten counts were recorded for this clonotype. V gene TRBV29-1 combines with J gene TRBJ2-7, with 9 nucleotides matching TRBD2. Germline assignment: CDR1 SQVTM and CDR2 ANQGSEA. This CDR3 spans 16 amino acids. V lost 1 base and J lost 4; bases outside the gene matches: 11. CDR3 sequence reads: CSVEGQTSGNLYEQYF. The DNA for the CDR3 is TGCAGCGTTGAAGGCCAGACTAGCGGAAACCTTTACGAGCAGTACTTC.

This clonotype has more than one count but fewer than ten. This chain connects TRBV5-1 to TRBJ1-2; 7 bases align to TRBD1. Germline CDR1 SGHRS, CDR2 YFSETQ. V shed 3 bases and J 1 base; nucleotides not matched to a gene: 12. This CDR3 is built from 17 residues. CDR3 DNA: TGCGCCAGCAGCTCTTCCGGGACAGCAAACTTTAACTATGGCTACACCTTC. It encodes CASSSSGTANFNYGYTF. The full variable domain, with the rest looked up from reference TRBV5-1 and TRBJ1-2, is KAGVTQTPRYLIKTRGQQVTLSCSPISGHRSVSWYQQTPGQGLQFLFEYFSETQRNKGNFPGRFSGRQFSNSRSEMNVSTLELGDSALYLCASSSSGTANFNYGYTFGSGTRLTVV.

The gene calls are TRBV6-5 and TRBJ2-7; tentatively, D is TRBD1 (6 bases). Germline V lookup: CDR1 MNHEY, CDR2 SVGAGI. The CDR3 extends over 16 amino acids. Trimming cost V 4 bases and J 1 base, with 17 bases left between them. The chain's CDR3 is CASSSPSRGSSYEQYF. CDR3 coding DNA: TGTGCCAGCAGTTCACCCTCCAGGGGCTCGTCCTACGAGCAGTACTTC.

The chain carries TRBV11-1 and TRBJ2-1; 8 bases line up with TRBD1. From germline, CDR1 is SGHAT and CDR2 FQDESV (reference sequence). The CDR3 totals 18 residues. V dropped 5 bases and J dropped 0; count of bases not matched to a gene: 12. CDR3: CASSRERTGWSSYNEQFF. The CDR3 bases are TGTGCCAGCAGCAGAGAAAGGACAGGGTGGAGCTCCTACAATGAGCAGTTCTTC. The whole variable domain, remainder taken from reference TRBV11-1 and TRBJ2-1, is EAEVAQSPRYKITEKSQAVAFWCDPISGHATLYWYRQILGQGPELLVQFQDESVVDDSQLPKDRFSAERLKGVDSTLKIQPAELGDSAMYLCASSRERTGWSSYNEQFFGPGTRLTVL.

The chain recombines TRBV7-9 with TRBJ2-7, with TRBD1 as a possible D gene (5 bases). Germline values: CDR1 SEHNR, CDR2 FQNEAQ (reference sequence). V dropped 1 base and J dropped 6 bases, with 10 bases sitting between them. The CDR3 runs 13 residues. The CDR3 DNA sequence: TGTGCCAGCAGCTTAGACGGCAGGGCCGAGCAGTACTTC. It specifies CASSLDGRAEQYF.

This chain connects TRBV20-1 to TRBJ2-7; D is ambiguous. Germline V gives CDR1 DFQATT, CDR2 SNEGSKA (reference sequence). Trimming removed 5 bases from V and 2 bases from J, with 4 bases in between. CDR3 size: 10 residues. The CDR3 bases are TGCAGTGCTTTTACCTACGAGCAGTACTTC. It translates to CSAFTYEQYF.

The chain combines TRBV27 with TRBJ2-5; a possible D gene is TRBD1 (6 bases). Germline assignment: CDR1 MNHEY and CDR2 SMNVEV (reference sequence). Trimming pared 0 bases from V and 7 bases from J, leaving 9 bases between. The CDR3 runs to 13 residues. The CDR3, as DNA: TGTGCCAGCAGTTTATCGGGGGCGGGGACCCAGTACTTC. Amino acids: CASSLSGAGTQYF.

The chain is built from TRBV6-2 or TRBV6-3 and TRBJ2-2, with TRBD1 as a possible D gene (5 bases). The CDR3 consists of 13 residues. CDR1 MNHEY and CDR2 SVGEGT come from the germline V gene. The CDR3 is CAAEDTDTGELFF. The CDR3 DNA is TGTGCTGCTGAGGACACCGACACCGGGGAGCTGTTTTTT.

The genes are TRBV4-1 and TRBJ2-1; the D is unclear. V dropped 1 base and J dropped 5 bases, with 6 bases sitting between them. Germline V lookup: CDR1 MGHRA, CDR2 YSYEKL. The CDR3 covers 13 residues. CDR3 in DNA: TGCGCCAGCAGCCAAGTACTTCACAATGAGCAGTTCTTC. Its protein product is CASSQVLHNEQFF.

The chain employs TRBV30 and TRBJ2-1, with D maybe TRBD1 (7 bases). Per germline, CDR1 GTSNPN and CDR2 SVGIG (reference sequence). The length of the CDR3 is 14 residues. Trimming took off 5 bases at V and 7 bases at J, with 18 bases between the two ends. CDR3 DNA sequence: TGTGCCTGGGGGGGGCTCGGGACAGTTAATGAGCAGTTCTTC. Amino acid sequence: CAWGGLGTVNEQFF. Supplemented by reference TRBV30 and TRBJ2-1, the full variable domain reads SQTIHQWPATLVQPVGSPLSLECTVEGTSNPNLYWYRQAAGRGLQLLFYSVGIGQISSEVPQNLSASRPQDRQFILSSKKLLLSDSGFYLCAWGGLGTVNEQFFGPGTRLTVL.

This clonotype has a handful of counts. The rearrangement joins TRBV11-2 to TRBJ2-7; D call uncertain. The V gene lost 0 bases and the J gene lost 2 bases, with 8 bases spanning the gap. This CDR3 is built from 14 residues. Germline V lookup: CDR1 SGHAT, CDR2 FQNNGV. CDR3 sequence (DNA): TGTGCCAGCAGCTTAGACTCATACACCTACGAGCAGTACTTC. Its translation is CASSLDSYTYEQYF.

This clonotype was counted ten times or more. V usage is TRBV10-3 and J usage is TRBJ2-3; possibly TRBD2 for D (6 bases). The germline CDR1 and CDR2 sequences are ENHRY and SYGVKD. Trimming pared 10 bases from V and 2 bases from J, leaving 13 bases between. CDR3 size: 13 residues. CDR3 DNA sequence: TGTGCCACCACCGGGGGATACACAGATACGCAGTATTTT. Its protein is CATTGGYTDTQYF.